This passage covers 22 T cell receptor beta chains from one sample sequenced in a study of blood T cell repertoires in COVID-19 (dated by TCRdb to the early 2020s). Library method: the immunoSEQ multiplex PCR assay. Sourced from immuneACCESS, this table was stored by TCRdb with only in-frame sequences that have V and J called. A share of the clones is absent; for the studies checked, an unresolved V gene accounts for under half, and the remainder has no known explanation. This sample is represented by about 250,000 clones; 83% of them were singletons. Of the sample, approximately 5.7% falls within the top ten clones. The sequenced material came from peripheral blood. These receptors originate from a human donor in a cohort sampled during active COVID-19.

The chain employs TRBV28 and TRBJ2-2; TRBD2 matches at 8 bases. The CDR3 is 16 residues long. V lost 3 bases and J lost 1; bases outside the gene matches: 4. Germline CDR1 reads MDHEN; CDR2 reads SYDVKM. This CDR3 reads CASSLNSGMNTGELFF. In DNA form, the CDR3 reads TGTGCCAGCAGTTTGAATAGCGGGATGAACACCGGGGAGCTGTTTTTT.

The rearrangement joins TRBV3-1 (or the pseudogene TRBV3-2) to TRBJ1-2, with D hard to call. V was pared by 1 base and J by 7 bases, with 10 bases between. Germline V gene lookup returns CDR1 LGHDT and CDR2 YNNKEL (reference sequence). The CDR3 totals 13 residues. CDR3 sequence: CASSQALTGGYTF. The CDR3 DNA is TGTGCCAGCAGCCAAGCCCTGACGGGTGGCTACACCTTC.

The rearrangement links TRBV7-9 to TRBJ1-1; the D is unclear. V was trimmed by 7 bases and J by 3 bases, leaving 15 bases between them. The germline CDR1 and CDR2 sequences are SEHNR and FQNEAQ (reference sequence). The CDR3 extends over 14 amino acids. The CDR3 protein is CASTITAQYTEAFF. As DNA, the CDR3 is TGTGCCAGCACCATAACCGCCCAGTACACTGAAGCTTTCTTT.

The J gene is TRBJ2-7, the V gene TRBV19; maybe TRBD1 (5 bases). This CDR3 has 14 residues. Germline assignment: CDR1 LNHDA and CDR2 SQIVND (reference sequence). Trimming left V 6 bases short and J 2 bases short, with 14 bases between. CDR3 DNA: TGTGCCAGTAGCAGGGCAGCCTTTACCTACGAGCAGTACTTC. Amino acids: CASSRAAFTYEQYF.

J is TRBJ2-1 and V is TRBV10-3; D gene uncertain. Looked up from germline, CDR1 is ENHRY and CDR2 is SYGVKD. V shed 3 bases and J shed 6 bases, with 3 bases lying between them. The length of the CDR3 is 11 residues. CDR3 region: CAISDSNEQFF. The DNA for the CDR3 is TGTGCCATCAGTGATAGCAATGAGCAGTTCTTC.

This clone was detected only once. This chain uses TRBV19 with TRBJ1-1, with a weak D call TRBD1 (5 bases). Germline values: CDR1 LNHDA, CDR2 SQIVND (reference sequence). With 3 bases removed from V and 3 bases from J, the gap between germline ends came to 8 bases. The CDR3 totals 13 residues. CDR3 region: CASSIDRDTEAFF. The CDR3, as DNA: TGTGCCAGTAGTATCGACAGAGACACTGAAGCTTTCTTT.

The chain employs TRBV12-5 and TRBJ2-5; 8 nucleotides agree with TRBD1. V gave up 5 bases and J gave up 4 bases; unmatched junction bases: 9. Germline V CDR1 and CDR2: LGHNT, FRNRAP. The CDR3 runs 15 residues. This chain's CDR3 is CASGRTGGRGETQYF. For the CDR3, the DNA is TGTGCTAGTGGTCGAACAGGGGGGAGAGGAGAGACCCAGTACTTC.

The rearrangement links TRBV7-9 to TRBJ1-6; unclear D gene. Trimming removed 7 bases at V and 7 bases at J, with 14 bases between. This CDR3 contains 14 residues. Per the germline V gene, CDR1 is SEHNR and CDR2 is FQNEAQ (reference sequence). In DNA form, the CDR3 reads TGTGCCAGCACCCGACGCGGGAAAAATTCACCCCTCCACTTT. As protein: CASTRRGKNSPLHF. Full variable domain (remainder filled in from reference TRBV7-9 and TRBJ1-6): DTGVSQNPRHKITKRGQNVTFRCDPISEHNRLYWYRQTLGQGPEFLTYFQNEAQLEKSRLLSDRFSAERPKGSFSTLEIQRTEQGDSAMYLCASTRRGKNSPLHFGNGTRLTVT.

This chain connects TRBV10-2 to TRBJ2-3; D could derive from TRBD1 or TRBD2 (6 bases each). V was clipped by 6 bases and J by 2 bases, with 15 bases between them. Germline CDR1 WSHSY, CDR2 SAAADI. This CDR3 is 15 amino acids long. CDR3 DNA sequence: TGCGCCAGCAGGGAGGGCAGGGGTTCCACAGATACGCAGTATTTT. This encodes CASREGRGSTDTQYF.

V and J are TRBV7-9 and TRBJ2-7; maybe TRBD1 (6 bases). Germline loops: CDR1 SEHNR, CDR2 FQNEAQ (reference sequence). CDR3 length: 13 residues. V lost 5 bases to trimming and J lost 2 bases, with 10 bases between them. The CDR3 loop reads CASSPRTAYEQYF. The CDR3 coding sequence is TGTGCCAGCAGCCCGCGGACAGCCTACGAGCAGTACTTC.

This clone has only a few counts. The rearrangement links TRBV30 to TRBJ2-3; TRBD2 matches at 14 bases. Germline assignment: CDR1 GTSNPN and CDR2 SVGIG (reference sequence). This CDR3 contains 18 residues. V trimming: 0 bases; J trimming: 1 base; junction bases outside the gene matches: 6. This CDR3 reads CAWSVRLAGGLGTDTQYF. CDR3 DNA sequence: TGTGCCTGGAGTGTGAGACTAGCGGGGGGGCTTGGCACAGATACGCAGTATTTT.

V usage is TRBV7-3 and J usage is TRBJ1-1; 10 positions agree with TRBD1. Per germline, CDR1 SGHTA and CDR2 FQGTGA. The length of the CDR3 is 18 residues. J was trimmed by 0 bases and V by 1 base; bases with no gene match: 8. The CDR3 sequence: CASSLRGGTGALNTEAFF. CDR3 in DNA: TGTGCCAGCAGCTTAAGAGGGGGGACAGGGGCTCTGAACACTGAAGCTTTCTTT. The whole variable domain, filled in from reference TRBV7-3 and TRBJ1-1, reads GAGVSQTPSNKVTEKGKYVELRCDPISGHTALYWYRQSLGQGPEFLIYFQGTGAADDSGLPNDRFFAVRPEGSVSTLKIQRTERGDSAVYLCASSLRGGTGALNTEAFFGQGTRLTVV.

For the CDR3, the DNA is TGTGCCAGCAGTTTAGGAGCGCAGGGAAGGAATTCACCCCTCCACTTT. It encodes CASSLGAQGRNSPLHF. The chain carries TRBV27 and TRBJ1-6; tentatively, D is TRBD1 (5 bases). This CDR3 is 16 amino acids long. The V gene's germline CDR1 is MNHEY and CDR2 SMNVEV (reference sequence). V lost 2 bases, J lost 7 bases, and 15 bases lay in between.

The sample holds many counts of this clone. The chain combines TRBV19 with TRBJ1-5, with D unclear. This CDR3 is built from 16 residues. Trimming stripped 5 bases from V and 0 bases from J, with 14 bases between. Germline CDR1 reads LNHDA; CDR2 reads SQIVND (reference sequence). CDR3 nucleotides: TGTGCCAGTAGTCTGAGACATACTAGTAGCAATCAGCCCCAGCATTTT. Its protein product is CASSLRHTSSNQPQHF.

This chain joins TRBV5-1 and TRBJ2-1; 10 positions agree with TRBD1. Germline V CDR1 and CDR2: SGHRS, YFSETQ. The CDR3 sequence is 15 residues long. V shed 0 bases, J shed 7 bases, and the junction held 4 bases outside the gene matches. CDR3 bases: TGCGCCAGCAGCTTGGGCGGACAGGGGGTGAATGAGCAGTTCTTC. It codes for CASSLGGQGVNEQFF.

The chain is built from TRBV28 and TRBJ1-1; 9 bases agree with TRBD1. Germline values: CDR1 MDHEN, CDR2 SYDVKM. The CDR3 contains 19 residues. Germline trimming cut 1 base from V and 5 bases from J; bases unmatched to any gene: 17. The CDR3 reads CASSLSPYFFRQGGTEAFF. For the CDR3, the DNA is TGTGCCAGCAGTTTATCCCCTTACTTCTTTCGACAGGGGGGAACTGAAGCTTTCTTT.

The V call is TRBV10-2, the J call TRBJ2-5; TRBD2 aligns across 16 bases. Looked up from germline, CDR1 is WSHSY and CDR2 is SAAADI. Germline trimming cut 0 bases from V and 6 bases from J; bases unmatched to any gene: 13. The CDR3 has 20 amino acids. CDR3 sequence reads: CASSESSPGLAGGRIKTQYF. CDR3 sequence (DNA): TGCGCCAGCAGTGAGTCGAGTCCGGGACTAGCGGGGGGGCGGATAAAGACCCAGTACTTC.

CDR3 in amino acids: CASSSSRTGELFF. The DNA for the CDR3 is TGCGCCAGCAGCTCTAGCAGGACCGGGGAGCTGTTTTTT. The J gene is TRBJ2-2, the V gene TRBV5-1; a possible D gene is TRBD2 (5 bases). V lost 3 bases and J lost 5, with 8 bases in between. This CDR3 contains 13 residues. CDR1 is SGHRS and CDR2 is YFSETQ in the germline V gene.

The J gene is TRBJ1-4, the V gene TRBV11-2; 9 bases align to TRBD1. From germline, CDR1 is SGHAT and CDR2 FQNNGV. With 2 bases clipped from V and 6 bases from J, the junction kept 13 bases outside the gene matches. The CDR3 spans 18 residues. The CDR3 is CASSLRGGQGGGDEKLFF. The CDR3 DNA reads TGTGCCAGCAGCTTACGAGGGGGACAGGGAGGAGGGGATGAAAAACTGTTTTTT.

The sample holds many counts of this clone. The CDR3, as DNA: TGTGCCAGTAGTACAGGGGGCACAGGACAGCCCCAGCATTTT. Residues: CASSTGGTGQPQHF. The chain employs TRBV19 and TRBJ1-5, with TRBD1 matching 8 bases. V was pared by 4 bases and J by 7 bases, with 6 bases of the junction left unmatched. Germline CDR1 reads LNHDA; CDR2 reads SQIVND (reference sequence). This CDR3 comprises 14 residues.

This chain joins TRBV5-1 and TRBJ2-3; possibly TRBD2 for D (6 bases). The ends were cut back, 5 bases at V and 2 bases at J, with 15 bases in the middle. The CDR3 consists of 15 residues. Per the germline V gene, CDR1 is SGHRS and CDR2 is YFSETQ. This chain's CDR3 is CASRLIADYTDTQYF. The CDR3 coding sequence is TGCGCCAGCAGACTTATAGCGGATTACACAGATACGCAGTATTTT.

The chain employs TRBV2 and TRBJ2-2; 7 bases agree with TRBD2. This CDR3 is built from 15 residues. Losses at the gene ends were 4 bases for V and 7 bases for J; bases not matched to a gene: 9. Germline assignment: CDR1 SNHLY and CDR2 FYNNEI. DNA for the CDR3: TGTGCCAGCAGTGTCGTGCGGGGGTCGGGCGGGGAGCTGTTTTTT. This codes for CASSVVRGSGGELFF.